These 28 T cell receptor beta chains were sequenced from one sample in a study of T cells in localized non-small cell lung cancer. Assay: immunoSEQ multiplex PCR; the TCRdb copy retains only in-frame clones and omits some. The sample has roughly 35,000 clones, about 83% seen once. The input for sequencing was peripheral blood, taken before any cancer treatment. These receptors all stem from a woman between 35 and 75 years old with stage I lung adenocarcinoma.

The V and J genes are TRBV7-8 and TRBJ2-4; D is possibly TRBD1 (6 bases). Germline CDR1 is SGHVS and CDR2 is FQNEAQ. The CDR3 extends over 17 amino acids. The V end lost 4 bases, the J end lost 3 bases, and 19 bases lay between the germline ends. CDR3 nucleotide sequence: TGTGCCAGCAGCTCCGTACTGCAGGGGACCGGCAAAAACATTCAGTACTTC. Amino acids: CASSSVLQGTGKNIQYF.

V usage is TRBV19 and J usage is TRBJ1-2, with D possibly TRBD1 on 5 matching bases. Germline CDR1 and CDR2: LNHDA and SQIVND (reference sequence). Trimming shortened V by 0 bases and J by 4 bases, and 15 bases separated the two germline ends. This CDR3 spans 16 amino acids. CDR3 coding DNA: TGTGCCAGTAGTATAGACCCCTGGCAGGGTTCCTATGGCTACACCTTC. This codes for CASSIDPWQGSYGYTF.

The rearrangement links TRBV6-6 to TRBJ1-4; TRBD1 agrees at 7 bases. The CDR3 is 15 residues long. Germline-derived CDR1 and CDR2 are MNHNY and SVGAGI (reference sequence). Trimming cost V 2 bases and J 3 bases; bases outside gene matches: 3. In DNA form, the CDR3 reads TGTGCCAGCAGTTACCTGGGACAGCCTAATGAAAAACTGTTTTTT. Translating gives CASSYLGQPNEKLFF.

The chain combines TRBV28 with TRBJ1-2, with D uncertain. Germline CDR1 MDHEN, CDR2 SYDVKM. The CDR3 has 10 residues. Trimming shortened V by 7 bases and J by 8 bases, and 8 bases separated the two germline ends. In nucleotides, the CDR3 is TGTGCCAGCACCGGCCCGGGCTACACCTTC. Protein product: CASTGPGYTF.

The V and J genes are TRBV5-1 and TRBJ2-1; TRBD2 matches 9 bases. CDR1 and CDR2 (germline): SGHRS, YFSETQ. The CDR3 length is 17 residues. Trimming at V came to 4 bases and at J to 5 bases, leaving 13 bases not matched to a gene. CDR3 DNA: TGCGCCAGCAGCAGGGGAATAGCGGGGGCCCTGAACAATGAGCAGTTCTTC. Protein product: CASSRGIAGALNNEQFF.

This clone was counted a few times. V usage is TRBV2 and J usage is TRBJ2-7; perhaps TRBD1 as D (7 bases). From germline, CDR1 is SNHLY and CDR2 FYNNEI. The V end was cut by 8 bases, the J end by 1 base, with 18 bases between. The CDR3 extends over 15 amino acids. The CDR3 sequence is CASGGTEVKSYEQYF. CDR3 coding DNA: TGTGCCAGCGGCGGGACAGAAGTAAAATCCTACGAGCAGTACTTC.

This chain connects TRBV7-9 to TRBJ2-1, with D perhaps TRBD2 (5 bases). V dropped 1 base and J dropped 10 bases, with 14 bases sitting between them. This CDR3 spans 14 amino acids. Germline V gene data show CDR1 as SEHNR and CDR2 as FQNEAQ (reference sequence). This CDR3 is CASSLGWAREEQFF. Written as DNA, the CDR3 is TGTGCCAGCAGCTTAGGGTGGGCACGGGAAGAGCAGTTCTTC.

The chain combines TRBV6-5 with TRBJ1-6; D not resolved. The CDR3 has 14 residues. Germline CDR1 reads MNHEY; CDR2 reads SVGAGI. The V gene lost 2 bases and the J gene lost 8 bases, with 10 bases spanning the gap. DNA of the CDR3: TGTGCCAGCAGTTACCGAGGACCTTATTCACCCCTCCACTTT. Translating gives CASSYRGPYSPLHF.

In its sample, this clone was seen once. The chain uses TRBV19 and TRBJ1-3; weak D call: TRBD1 (6 bases). CDR1 is LNHDA, CDR2 SQIVND, per germline (reference sequence). This CDR3 has 14 amino acids. V dropped 6 bases and J dropped 0 bases, with 9 bases sitting between them. DNA of the CDR3: TGTGCCAGTAGCAGAGGGGGCTCTGGAAACACCATATATTTT. Translation gives CASSRGGSGNTIYF.

The chain combines TRBV27 with TRBJ2-7; D possibly matches TRBD1 or TRBD2 (5 bases each). Per the germline V gene, CDR1 is MNHEY and CDR2 is SMNVEV (reference sequence). The CDR3 runs to 17 residues. Trimming removed 1 base at V and 0 bases at J, with 16 bases between. The CDR3 DNA is TGTGCCAGCAGTTTATTAGGGTCATATGGGGGCTCCTACGAGCAGTACTTC. The encoded protein is CASSLLGSYGGSYEQYF.

This clone occurred a few times. The rearrangement links TRBV30 to TRBJ1-6, with D possibly being TRBD1 (6 bases). Germline V lookup: CDR1 GTSNPN, CDR2 SVGIG (reference sequence). This CDR3 is built from 15 residues. The V end lost 4 bases, the J end lost 3 bases, and 13 bases lay between the germline ends. CDR3 sequence (DNA): TGTGCCTGGACACCAGGGGTTTTCTATAATTCACCCCTCCACTTT. Its protein product is CAWTPGVFYNSPLHF.

The V gene is TRBV6-5, the J gene TRBJ2-5, with 8 bases fitting TRBD1. Germline CDR1 reads MNHEY; CDR2 reads SVGAGI. V lost 6 bases to trimming and J lost 5 bases; unmatched junction nucleotides: 5. This CDR3 is built from 13 residues. CDR3 bases: TGTGCCAGCAGATCGACAGGGGTTGAGACCCAGTACTTC. Translating gives CASRSTGVETQYF.

This clone was recorded a few times. This sequence joins TRBV7-6 and TRBJ1-1; a weak D match, TRBD1 (5 bases). CDR1 SGHVS and CDR2 FNYEAQ come from the germline V gene. With 1 base removed from V and 4 bases from J, the gap between germline ends came to 10 bases. The CDR3 runs to 14 residues. This CDR3 reads CASSLGGKGTEAFF. The CDR3 DNA reads TGTGCCAGCAGCTTAGGGGGGAAAGGCACTGAAGCTTTCTTT.

The gene calls are TRBV28 and TRBJ2-7; tentative D call: TRBD1 (6 bases). V was clipped by 3 bases and J by 3 bases, with 12 bases between them. CDR3 length: 14 residues. Germline V gene sequence: CDR1 MDHEN, CDR2 SYDVKM. The CDR3 nucleotides are TGTGCCAGCAGTTTCGTACAGGGCGGCTACGAGCAGTACTTC. Its protein product is CASSFVQGGYEQYF. The complete variable domain, with remaining parts taken from reference TRBV28 and TRBJ2-7, reads DVKVTQSSRYLVKRTGEKVFLECVQDMDHENMFWYRQDPGLGLRLIYFSYDVKMKEKGDIPEGYSVSREKKERFSLILESASTNQTSMYLCASSFVQGGYEQYFGPGTRLTVT.

This clone appeared once. CDR3 sequence reads: CASSSTGVSNTEAFF. DNA of the CDR3: TGTGCCAGCAGCTCTACAGGGGTCTCGAACACTGAAGCTTTCTTT. The chain employs TRBV7-2 and TRBJ1-1, with 7 bases lining up with TRBD1. The germline V gene encodes CDR1 SGHTA and CDR2 FQGNSA. V shed 4 bases and J 1 base; nucleotides not matched to a gene: 6. The CDR3 consists of 15 residues.

This chain links TRBV11-2 with TRBJ2-7; the D gene is possibly TRBD1 (6 bases). Germline CDR1 reads SGHAT; CDR2 reads FQNNGV. This CDR3 has 16 residues. Trimming pared 1 base from V and 4 bases from J, leaving 17 bases between. Here the CDR3 reads CASSLGGGSSAYEQYF. As DNA, the CDR3 is TGTGCCAGCAGCTTAGGTGGGGGCTCGTCAGCTTACGAGCAGTACTTC.

V usage is TRBV7-9 and J usage is TRBJ1-2, with 8 positions matching TRBD1. The CDR3 runs to 15 residues. J lost 4 bases, V lost 4 bases, and 8 bases had no gene match. The germline CDR1 and CDR2 sequences are SEHNR and FQNEAQ (reference sequence). CDR3 DNA: TGTGCCAGCAGCTCGAGGACAGGGATTGGCTATGGCTACACCTTC. Translating gives CASSSRTGIGYGYTF.

The V and J genes are TRBV6-6 and TRBJ2-3, with unresolved D. The CDR3 totals 13 residues. Germline-derived CDR1 and CDR2 are MNHNY and SVGAGI (reference sequence). The ends were cut back, 2 bases at V and 3 bases at J, with 6 bases in the middle. The CDR3 sequence: CASSYAETDTQYF. The CDR3 DNA follows: TGTGCCAGCAGTTACGCTGAGACAGATACGCAGTATTTT.

The J gene is TRBJ2-1, the V gene TRBV9; 7 nucleotides match TRBD2. The germline V gene has CDR1 SGDLS and CDR2 YYNGEE. This CDR3 is built from 15 residues. Losses at the gene ends were 2 bases for V and 4 bases for J; bases not matched to a gene: 6. The CDR3 bases are TGTGCCAGCAGCGTCAGCGGGGCGCAGTACAATGAGCAGTTCTTC. Amino acids: CASSVSGAQYNEQFF.

The rearrangement joins TRBV20-1 to TRBJ1-2, with D unresolved. Germline V gives CDR1 DFQATT, CDR2 SNEGSKA (reference sequence). Trimming removed 1 base at V and 12 bases at J, with 12 bases between. The CDR3 is 11 residues long. Here the CDR3 DNA reads TGCAGTGCTAGAGGGGGAGGTATGGACACCTTC. Amino acid sequence: CSARGGGMDTF.

The chain is built from TRBV4-1 and TRBJ1-4, with D perhaps TRBD1 (6 bases). The germline V and J ends were trimmed by 4 bases and 13 bases, with 16 bases remaining between them. The CDR3 loop spans 13 amino acids. The germline V gene encodes CDR1 MGHRA and CDR2 YSYEKL. The CDR3 is CASSPTEGVRLFF. In DNA form, the CDR3 reads TGCGCCAGCAGCCCGACGGAGGGGGTAAGACTGTTTTTT.

This chain connects TRBV28 to TRBJ1-3; no definite D call. The CDR3 covers 13 residues. CDR1 is MDHEN and CDR2 is SYDVKM in the germline V gene. The germline V and J ends were trimmed by 6 bases and 0 bases, with 6 bases remaining between them. CDR3: CASSGFSGNTIYF. The DNA for the CDR3 is TGTGCCAGCAGCGGGTTCTCTGGAAACACCATATATTTT. The whole variable domain, remainder taken from reference TRBV28 and TRBJ1-3, is DVKVTQSSRYLVKRTGEKVFLECVQDMDHENMFWYRQDPGLGLRLIYFSYDVKMKEKGDIPEGYSVSREKKERFSLILESASTNQTSMYLCASSGFSGNTIYFGEGSWLTVV.

The rearrangement uses TRBV9 and TRBJ2-2; TRBD1 matches at 9 bases. V trimming: 0 bases; J trimming: 5 bases; junction bases outside the gene matches: 8. CDR1 is SGDLS, CDR2 YYNGEE, per germline. The CDR3 is 17 amino acids. The DNA for the CDR3 is TGTGCCAGCAGCGTAGACGGAGGGACAGGGAGAACCGGGGAGCTGTTTTTT. Protein product: CASSVDGGTGRTGELFF.

The chain links TRBV11-3 to TRBJ1-2; D gene unclear. V lost 0 bases and J lost 4, with 9 bases in between. This CDR3 is built from 14 residues. The germline CDR1 and CDR2 sequences are SGHNT and YENEEA. The CDR3 nucleotides are TGTGCCAGCAGCTTAGATGGGGAGATCTATGGCTACACCTTC. It codes for CASSLDGEIYGYTF.

The V call is TRBV11-3, the J call TRBJ2-1; D call uncertain. This CDR3 has 13 residues. CDR1 and CDR2 from the germline V gene are SGHNT and YENEEA. Trimming left V 4 bases short and J 4 bases short, with 8 bases between. The CDR3 sequence: CASSSPVYNEQFF. In DNA form, the CDR3 reads TGTGCCAGCAGCTCACCCGTATACAATGAGCAGTTCTTC. The variable domain in full, with the rest retrieved from reference TRBV11-3 and TRBJ2-1, is EAGVVQSPRYKIIEKKQPVAFWCNPISGHNTLYWYLQNLGQGPELLIRYENEEAVDDSQLPKDRFSAERLKGVDSTLKIQPAELGDSAVYLCASSSPVYNEQFFGPGTRLTVL.

This chain connects TRBV5-1 to TRBJ1-1, with TRBD1 matching over 7 bases. With V trimmed by 4 bases and J by 0 bases, 6 bases remained unmatched. Germline V gene sequence: CDR1 SGHRS, CDR2 YFSETQ. The CDR3 has 15 residues. The CDR3 DNA reads as TGCGCCAGCAGCCAACAGGGGACTGTGAACACTGAAGCTTTCTTT. This gives the protein CASSQQGTVNTEAFF.

This clone was seen a handful of times. This chain connects TRBV18 to TRBJ1-5, with a possible D match to TRBD1 (5 bases). CDR1 and CDR2 (germline): KGHSH, LQKENI. The CDR3 length is 16 residues. Deletions cut 2 bases from V and 4 bases from J, with 15 bases between. The DNA for the CDR3 is TGTGCCAGCTCACCAAGGACCGGGACGGAGAATCAGCCCCAGCATTTT. This translates into CASSPRTGTENQPQHF. The full variable domain, completed using reference TRBV18 and TRBJ1-5, is NAGVMQNPRHLVRRRGQEARLRCSPMKGHSHVYWYRQLPEEGLKFMVYLQKENIIDESGMPKERFSAEFPKEGPSILRIQQVVRGDSAAYFCASSPRTGTENQPQHFGDGTRLSIL.

As DNA, the CDR3 is TGTGCCAGCAGGTCGCTCTCCATGGGGGAGCAGTACTTC. Protein: CASRSLSMGEQYF. The rearrangement joins TRBV27 to TRBJ2-7, with D unresolved. V was pared by 6 bases and J by 7 bases, with 16 bases between. This CDR3 is 13 amino acids long. Germline V lookup: CDR1 MNHEY, CDR2 SMNVEV (reference sequence).